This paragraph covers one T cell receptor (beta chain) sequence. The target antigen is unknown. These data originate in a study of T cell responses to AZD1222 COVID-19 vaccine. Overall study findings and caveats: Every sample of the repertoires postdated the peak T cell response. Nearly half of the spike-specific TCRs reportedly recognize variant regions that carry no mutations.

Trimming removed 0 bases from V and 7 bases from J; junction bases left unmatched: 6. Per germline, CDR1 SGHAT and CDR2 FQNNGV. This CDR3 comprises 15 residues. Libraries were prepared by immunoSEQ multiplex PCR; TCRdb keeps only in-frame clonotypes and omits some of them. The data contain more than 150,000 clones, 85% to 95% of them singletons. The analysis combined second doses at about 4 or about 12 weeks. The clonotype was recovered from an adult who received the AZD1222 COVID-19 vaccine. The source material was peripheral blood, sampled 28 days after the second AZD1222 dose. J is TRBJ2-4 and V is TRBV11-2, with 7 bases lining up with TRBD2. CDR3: CASSLDNGGRNIQYF. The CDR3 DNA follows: TGTGCCAGCAGCTTAGATAACGGGGGGAGGAACATTCAGTACTTC.